The next 16 T cell receptor beta chains were all read from a single sample in a study of T cells in Graves' hyperthyroidism and ophthalmopathy. The source material, RNA transcripts, was used to amplify TCR beta CDR3 regions. The HTBI primer set drove a first-round RT-PCR of the TCR CDR3. TCRdb called the multiplex PCR reads again in MiXCR, with one record for every CDR3 protein. The data show under 350,000 distinct CDR3 sequences, with more than 10% seen just once and 7.5% to 8% held by the top ten. The material sequenced was blood. The receptor source for this set is a woman under 40 with Graves' hyperthyroidism that later progressed to Graves' ophthalmopathy.

In this sample, this clonotype turned up a few times. The chain uses TRBV28 and TRBJ2-5; a weak D match, TRBD1 (6 bases). CDR1 and CDR2 from the germline V gene are MDHEN and SYDVKM. Trimming cost V 6 bases and J 5 bases, with 13 bases left between them. CDR3 length: 13 residues. The DNA of the CDR3 is TGTGCCAGCAGACAACAGGGATGGGAGACCCAGTACTTC. This encodes CASRQQGWETQYF.

In this sample, this clonotype turned up many times. The chain carries TRBV7-2 and TRBJ2-1; D remains unclear. This CDR3 spans 16 amino acids. CDR1 is SGHTA, CDR2 FQGNSA, per germline. Trimming shortened V by 7 bases and J by 0 bases, and 16 bases separated the two germline ends. CDR3 region: CASNRLLTNSYNEQFF. CDR3 bases: TGTGCCAGCAACCGTCTACTTACCAACTCCTACAATGAGCAGTTCTTC.

The rearrangement links TRBV19 to TRBJ2-2, with 11 bases lining up with TRBD1. Germline CDR1 LNHDA, CDR2 SQIVND (reference sequence). The CDR3 totals 19 residues. V shed 1 base, J shed 3 bases, and the junction held 10 bases outside the gene matches. CDR3 in amino acids: CASSIVSFGTGGYTGELFF. In DNA form, the CDR3 reads TGTGCCAGTAGTATAGTTAGTTTTGGGACAGGGGGTTACACCGGGGAGCTGTTTTTT.

In this sample, this clonotype turned up a few times. The rearrangement links TRBV19 to TRBJ2-5; 7 bases are shared with TRBD1. Germline-derived CDR1 and CDR2 are LNHDA and SQIVND (reference sequence). The trim removed 3 bases at V and 5 bases at J, leaving 6 bases unmatched. This CDR3 spans 14 amino acids. CDR3 in amino acids: CASSIYDRVETQYF. The CDR3 nucleotides are TGTGCCAGTAGTATCTATGACAGGGTGGAGACCCAGTACTTC. Looking up the rest from reference TRBV19 and TRBJ2-5 gives the full variable domain: DGGITQSPKYLFRKEGQNVTLSCEQNLNHDAMYWYRQDPGQGLRLIYYSQIVNDFQKGDIAEGYSVSREKKESFPLTVTSAQKNPTAFYLCASSIYDRVETQYFGPGTRLLVL.

This clonotype was seen ten or more times. The genes are TRBV28 and TRBJ1-1; a weak D match, TRBD1 (6 bases). The CDR3 is made up of 16 amino acids. Between the trimmed V and J ends, which lost 7 bases and 1 base, there was a span of 19 bases. Germline assignment: CDR1 MDHEN and CDR2 SYDVKM. The CDR3 here is CASTDGRGGKNTEAFF. Written as DNA, the CDR3 is TGTGCCAGCACCGACGGCAGGGGTGGAAAGAACACTGAAGCTTTCTTT.

In its sample, this clonotype was seen many times. The chain links TRBV6-1 to TRBJ1-4; tentative D call: TRBD1 (5 bases). Trimming took 5 bases from V and 5 from J, leaving 12 bases between them. This CDR3 region has 14 residues. Germline V gene sequence: CDR1 MNHNS, CDR2 SASEGT. CDR3 loop: CASSYRQTNEKLFF. The CDR3 coding sequence is TGTGCCAGCAGTTACAGACAGACAAATGAAAAACTGTTTTTT.

This clonotype was seen a handful of times. This sequence joins TRBV19 and TRBJ1-3; D gene uncertain. The V gene lost 7 bases and the J gene lost 2 bases, with 12 bases spanning the gap. From germline, CDR1 is LNHDA and CDR2 SQIVND (reference sequence). This CDR3 has 14 amino acids. Written as DNA, the CDR3 is TGTGCCAGTATCGGCAGGTGGCCTGGAAACACCATATATTTT. Its protein product is CASIGRWPGNTIYF.

This clonotype was found many times. J is TRBJ2-7 and V is TRBV30, with no clear D. Trimming took off 0 bases at V and 7 bases at J, with 10 bases between the two ends. Germline V CDR1 and CDR2: GTSNPN, SVGIG (reference sequence). The CDR3 spans 12 residues. The CDR3, as DNA: TGTGCCTGGAGTGTACGAGGAGTGGAGCAGTACTTC. This codes for CAWSVRGVEQYF.

The rearrangement uses TRBV5-1 and TRBJ2-3; 14 nucleotides match TRBD2. The CDR3 runs to 15 residues. The trim removed 5 bases at V and 5 bases at J, leaving 4 bases unmatched. Germline V gene sequence: CDR1 SGHRS, CDR2 YFSETQ. CDR3 region: CASRRLAGGGDTQYF. CDR3 nucleotide sequence: TGCGCCAGCAGGAGACTAGCGGGGGGGGGAGATACGCAGTATTTT. Full variable domain (missing parts from reference TRBV5-1 and TRBJ2-3): KAGVTQTPRYLIKTRGQQVTLSCSPISGHRSVSWYQQTPGQGLQFLFEYFSETQRNKGNFPGRFSGRQFSNSRSEMNVSTLELGDSALYLCASRRLAGGGDTQYFGPGTRLTVL.

This chain connects TRBV7-9 to TRBJ2-7; tentatively, D is TRBD1 (6 bases). Trimming removed 5 bases from V and 1 base from J, with 21 bases in between. Germline CDR1 reads SEHNR; CDR2 reads FQNEAQ (reference sequence). The length of the CDR3 is 17 residues. CDR3 DNA sequence: TGTGCCAGCAGCACGCCGACAGGCTCAGCTCTTTCCTACGAGCAGTACTTC. Protein product: CASSTPTGSALSYEQYF. Complete variable domain (other parts from reference TRBV7-9 and TRBJ2-7): DTGVSQNPRHKITKRGQNVTFRCDPISEHNRLYWYRQTLGQGPEFLTYFQNEAQLEKSRLLSDRFSAERPKGSFSTLEIQRTEQGDSAMYLCASSTPTGSALSYEQYFGPGTRLTVT.

This sequence joins TRBV5-6 and TRBJ1-1; no definite D call. The CDR3 loop spans 16 amino acids. The germline V gene encodes CDR1 SGHDT and CDR2 YYEEEE. The V and J ends lost 0 bases and 0 bases respectively, with 12 bases between them. CDR3 residues: CASSLDRGIMNTEAFF. CDR3 in DNA: TGTGCCAGCAGCTTGGATCGGGGAATAATGAACACTGAAGCTTTCTTT.

This clonotype turned up a few times. J is TRBJ1-2 and V is TRBV5-6; TRBD1 matches 10 bases. CDR1 is SGHDT and CDR2 is YYEEEE in the germline V gene. The CDR3 totals 17 residues. V dropped 4 bases and J dropped 4; count of bases not matched to a gene: 13. Written as DNA, the CDR3 is TGTGCCAGCAGCATTGGGGTGACAGGGGGCATGGTCTATGGCTACACCTTC. Translated: CASSIGVTGGMVYGYTF.

Many counts were recorded for this clonotype. V usage is TRBV3-1 and J usage is TRBJ2-7; a weak D match, TRBD2 (5 bases). This CDR3 is 15 amino acids long. Between the trimmed V and J ends, which lost 3 bases and 2 bases, there was a span of 14 bases. The germline gives CDR1 LGHDT, CDR2 YNNKEL (reference sequence). CDR3 DNA: TGTGCCAGCAGCCAGCTTCCGGGGATCCCCTACGAGCAGTACTTC. Its translation is CASSQLPGIPYEQYF.

The genes are TRBV6-5 and TRBJ2-2; 14 bases agree with TRBD2. The CDR3 loop spans 20 amino acids. Looked up from germline, CDR1 is MNHEY and CDR2 is SVGAGI. Unmatched junction bases numbered 14, after V lost 2 bases and J lost 6 bases. The CDR3 here is CASSYPRGTSGSLYPGELFF. For the CDR3, the DNA is TGTGCCAGCAGTTACCCGCGAGGGACTAGCGGGAGTTTGTATCCCGGGGAGCTGTTTTTT.

This clonotype was found many times. V gene TRBV7-8 combines with J gene TRBJ2-3; maybe TRBD2 (6 bases). The CDR3 consists of 16 residues. In germline, CDR1 is SGHVS, CDR2 FQNEAQ. V dropped 1 base and J dropped 1 base, with 12 bases sitting between them. The CDR3 nucleotides are TGTGCCAGCAGCTTAGTTACGGGAGCGGGCACAGATACGCAGTATTTT. It specifies CASSLVTGAGTDTQYF.

There are many counts of this clonotype. V and J are TRBV4-1 and TRBJ2-7; no clear D. In germline, CDR1 is MGHRA, CDR2 YSYEKL. V was cut by 0 bases and J by 4 bases, with 13 bases left in between. The CDR3 sequence is 15 residues long. Here the CDR3 reads CASSQEHGRMYEQYF. Here the CDR3 DNA reads TGCGCCAGCAGCCAAGAACACGGCAGGATGTACGAGCAGTACTTC.